Below are 13 T cell receptor beta chains sequenced from a single sample in a study of blood T cell repertoires in COVID-19 (TCRdb year 2020). The library was generated by the immunoSEQ multiplex PCR assay. Held by TCRdb, this immuneACCESS table contains in-frame sequences only and omits some clones. Under half of the omission traces to an unresolved V gene where checked; the cause of the rest is unknown. The table for this sample lists around 25,000 clones; around 89% of them were counted only once. About 1.5% of the sample comes from the top ten. Input material: peripheral blood. Every receptor here comes from an older woman with active COVID-19.

V usage is TRBV15 and J usage is TRBJ2-5; TRBD2 agrees at 14 bases. The trim removed 4 bases at V and 0 bases at J, leaving 7 bases unmatched. Germline CDR1 and CDR2: LNHNV and YYDKDF (reference sequence). This CDR3 comprises 18 residues. CDR3 protein: CATSIGTSGSGDQETQYF. CDR3 in DNA: TGTGCCACCAGCATCGGGACTAGCGGGAGCGGAGACCAAGAGACCCAGTACTTC. The full variable domain, rest sourced from reference TRBV15 and TRBJ2-5, is DAMVIQNPRYQVTQFGKPVTLSCSQTLNHNVMYWYQQKSSQAPKLLFHYYDKDFNNEADTPDNFQSRRPNTSFCFLDIRSPGLGDTAMYLCATSIGTSGSGDQETQYFGPGTRLLVL.

This chain's CDR3 is CASSMGGRRGSPQHF. The CDR3 bases are TGTGCCAGTAGCATGGGAGGAAGAAGAGGCTCGCCCCAGCATTTT. The genes are TRBV19 and TRBJ1-5, with D unresolved. Deletions cut 6 bases from V and 9 bases from J, with 21 bases between. The CDR3 is 15 amino acids. Germline V gene data show CDR1 as LNHDA and CDR2 as SQIVND (reference sequence).

This sequence joins TRBV11-2 and TRBJ2-3; D is unresolved. The CDR3 has 14 residues. The ends were cut back, 8 bases at V and 1 base at J, with 13 bases in the middle. The germline V gene has CDR1 SGHAT and CDR2 FQNNGV. The CDR3 loop is CASLAPLGTDTQYF. Written as DNA, the CDR3 is TGTGCCAGCCTTGCACCACTGGGCACAGATACGCAGTATTTT.

The chain uses TRBV28 and TRBJ2-3, with 12 nucleotides matching TRBD1. This CDR3 comprises 18 residues. Germline V gives CDR1 MDHEN, CDR2 SYDVKM. J lost 2 bases, V lost 2 bases, and 8 bases had no gene match. The CDR3, as DNA: TGTGCCAGCAGTTTACTGGGACAGGGGGCGTTAAACACAGATACGCAGTATTTT. The encoded protein is CASSLLGQGALNTDTQYF.

The chain combines TRBV6-1 with TRBJ2-1, with D tentatively TRBD1 (5 bases). This CDR3 has 15 amino acids. Germline CDR1 and CDR2: MNHNS and SASEGT. V lost 3 bases and J lost 3, with 12 bases in between. The CDR3 reads CASSEGPGSYNEQFF. The CDR3 coding sequence is TGTGCCAGCAGTGAGGGGCCAGGAAGCTACAATGAGCAGTTCTTC.

The V gene is TRBV27, the J gene TRBJ2-5; D might be TRBD1 (6 bases). CDR1 MNHEY and CDR2 SMNVEV come from the germline V gene (reference sequence). The germline V and J ends were trimmed by 5 bases and 7 bases, with 14 bases remaining between them. The CDR3 runs to 13 residues. The CDR3 sequence: CASSRYRAGTQYF. The CDR3, as DNA: TGTGCCAGCAGTAGGTACAGGGCAGGGACCCAGTACTTC.

The rearrangement uses TRBV15 and TRBJ1-1; 10 positions match TRBD1. This CDR3 has 15 amino acids. After removal of 5 bases from V and 4 bases from J, the junction contained 7 bases not matched to a gene. Germline values: CDR1 LNHNV, CDR2 YYDKDF (reference sequence). CDR3 bases: TGTGCCACCAGCGGGATCGGACAGGGGGGCACTGAAGCTTTCTTT. Translating gives CATSGIGQGGTEAFF.

The chain links TRBV9 to TRBJ2-3, with 7 bases that match TRBD2. CDR3 length equals 16 residues. Germline V CDR1 and CDR2: SGDLS, YYNGEE. J lost 0 bases, V lost 4 bases, and 8 bases had no gene match. For the CDR3, the DNA is TGTGCCAGCAGCACACCCGCTAGCGGAAGCACAGATACGCAGTATTTT. This codes for CASSTPASGSTDTQYF.

This clone was seen more than once but under ten times. The chain joins TRBV7-8 to TRBJ2-1; 8 bases line up with TRBD1. Unmatched junction bases numbered 13, after V lost 5 bases and J lost 7 bases. This CDR3 has 16 amino acids. Germline-derived CDR1 and CDR2 are SGHVS and FQNEAQ. CDR3 coding DNA: TGTGCCAGCAGCCTACGGGATGCAGGGGGCACGAATGAGCAGTTCTTC. Translation gives CASSLRDAGGTNEQFF.

This sequence joins TRBV27 and TRBJ2-4, with D hard to call. This CDR3 has 18 residues. Germline V gene lookup returns CDR1 MNHEY and CDR2 SMNVEV (reference sequence). V lost 5 bases and J lost 0, with 20 bases in between. CDR3 in DNA: TGTGCCAGCAGTCCCCCCGGCCACAGCCCTCTAGCCAAAAACATTCAGTACTTC. Protein product: CASSPPGHSPLAKNIQYF.

This chain links TRBV4-1 with TRBJ2-7; TRBD2 matches at 8 bases. The CDR3 contains 15 residues. J lost 2 bases, V lost 2 bases, and 5 bases had no gene match. Germline loops: CDR1 MGHRA, CDR2 YSYEKL. CDR3 in DNA: TGCGCCAGCAGCCAACTTGCGGGACTAGCCTACGAGCAGTACTTC. This sequence encodes CASSQLAGLAYEQYF.

V and J are TRBV6-6 and TRBJ1-1, with D perhaps matching TRBD1 (5 bases). This CDR3 is built from 14 residues. V dropped 2 bases and J dropped 7 bases, with 14 bases sitting between them. The germline CDR1 and CDR2 sequences are MNHNY and SVGAGI (reference sequence). CDR3 sequence (DNA): TGTGCCAGCAGTTACGGAGGGGCGGTGGGTGAAGCTTTCTTT. Protein product: CASSYGGAVGEAFF.

CDR3 region: CASSQAADRGTYNEQFF. CDR3 nucleotide sequence: TGTGCCAGCAGCCAAGCGGCGGACAGGGGAACCTACAATGAGCAGTTCTTC. The rearrangement uses TRBV7-9 and TRBJ2-1; the match to TRBD1 covers 9 bases. This CDR3 region has 17 residues. The J segment lost 2 bases and the V segment lost 5 bases, leaving 10 bases of the junction unmatched. The germline CDR1 and CDR2 sequences are SEHNR and FQNEAQ (reference sequence).